Presented here are 18 T cell receptor beta chains from one specimen sequenced in a study of CD8 T cells in Susac syndrome. RNA was extracted with the RNeasy kit, and a quantity of roughly 0.5 to 1 ug was reverse transcribed using random hexamers. Via MiXCR, TCRdb re-called the immunoSEQ multiplex PCR reads, giving one row per CDR3 protein. Of 150,000 to 250,000 distinct CDR3 sequences in the sample, about 95% were seen once. The sequencing input was CD4+ T cells from PBMCs. These receptors all stem from a human donor with multiple sclerosis.

The chain links TRBV29-1 to TRBJ2-3, with 7 bases aligning to TRBD2. The CDR3 has 14 amino acids. The ends lost 5 bases at V and 0 bases at J; junction bases unmatched: 5. Germline CDR1 is SQVTM and CDR2 is ANQGSEA. CDR3 protein: CSVRPAGSTDTQYF. CDR3 DNA: TGCAGCGTTCGCCCAGCGGGGAGCACAGATACGCAGTATTTT.

Details on this clonotype: The junction differs from germline at one of its ends, possibly a read error. This rearrangement joins TRBV20-1 to TRBJ1-2; maybe TRBD1 (6 bases). The CDR3 loop spans 11 amino acids. The germline V gene has CDR1 DFQATT and CDR2 SNEGSKA (reference sequence). This CDR3 reads CSARATGPPLF. In DNA form, the CDR3 reads TGCAGTGCTAGAGCGACAGGTCCCCCCTTATTC.

The chain recombines TRBV7-2 with TRBJ1-2; the D is unclear. Germline V lookup: CDR1 SGHTA, CDR2 FQGNSA. This CDR3 region has 14 residues. Trimming pared 5 bases from V and 0 bases from J, leaving 10 bases between. The CDR3 bases are TGTGCCAGCAGCCCTGTGCGAGCTAACTATGGCTACACCTTC. Translation gives CASSPVRANYGYTF. Based on the CDR3 plus reference TRBV7-2 and TRBJ1-2, the full variable domain is GAGVSQSPSNKVTEKGKDVELRCDPISGHTALYWYRQSLGQGLEFLIYFQGNSAPDKSGLPSDRFSAERTGGSVSTLTIQRTQQEDSAVYLCASSPVRANYGYTFGSGTRLTVV.

The V gene is TRBV12-3 or TRBV12-4, the J gene TRBJ1-2, with D tentatively TRBD1 (6 bases). The V end lost 3 bases, the J end lost 8 bases, and 13 bases lay between the germline ends. CDR3 length: 13 amino acids. Here the CDR3 reads CASSFQGKGGYTF. DNA for the CDR3: TGTGCCAGCAGTTTTCAGGGGAAGGGCGGCTACACCTTC.

The chain employs TRBV9 and TRBJ2-2, with TRBD1 matching 9 bases. V lost 1 base, J lost 6 bases, and 7 bases stayed unmatched. CDR3 size: 16 residues. Germline V lookup: CDR1 SGDLS, CDR2 YYNGEE. The CDR3 DNA reads TGTGCCAGCAGCGTACGTGGACAGGGGCCGCCCGGGGAGCTGTTTTTT. The encoded protein is CASSVRGQGPPGELFF. Variable domain in full (rest from reference TRBV9 and TRBJ2-2): DSGVTQTPKHLITATGQRVTLRCSPRSGDLSVYWYQQSLDQGLQFLIQYYNGEERAKGNILERFSAQQFPDLHSELNLSSLELGDSALYFCASSVRGQGPPGELFFGEGSRLTVL.

This clonotype was counted a single time. The junction departs from germline at one end; a sequencing error may be responsible. This chain joins TRBV13 and TRBJ2-5, with 8 positions matching TRBD2. In germline, CDR1 is PRHDT, CDR2 FYEKMQ (reference sequence). The CDR3 runs to 11 residues. As DNA, the CDR3 is TGTGCCAGCGGTAGAGAGACTAGCGTCCACTTC. Protein sequence: CASGRETSVHF.

This clonotype was detected only once. CDR3 coding DNA: TGTGCCAGCAGTTCCGACAGGAGAGATATAATTCACCTCCACTTT. Its translation: CASSSDRRDIIHLHF. This chain links TRBV6-5 with TRBJ1-6, with D tentatively TRBD1 (6 bases). Per germline, CDR1 MNHEY and CDR2 SVGAGI. The CDR3 totals 15 residues. The ends were cut back, 4 bases at V and 15 bases at J, with 22 bases in the middle.

This clonotype was seen just once. The chain couples TRBV20-1 to TRBJ1-2, with D perhaps TRBD1 (6 bases). The CDR3 sequence is 15 residues long. Germline V CDR1 and CDR2: DFQATT, SNEGSKA (reference sequence). V shed 6 bases and J shed 8 bases, with 25 bases lying between them. The CDR3, as DNA: TGCAGTGCCATTCTCCCGGGGGCCCTCCGCGGCGGCTACACCTTC. Translated, it gives CSAILPGALRGGYTF.

The chain links TRBV20-1 to TRBJ1-5; D is unresolved. The CDR3 is made up of 15 amino acids. Germline V gives CDR1 DFQATT, CDR2 SNEGSKA (reference sequence). V was pared by 5 bases and J by 4 bases, with 18 bases between. The CDR3 here is CSARPDGLSNQPQHF. The CDR3 coding sequence is TGCAGTGCTCGCCCTGACGGGCTGAGTAATCAGCCCCAGCATTTT.

This rearrangement joins TRBV30 to TRBJ2-3; D uncertain. Trimming removed 1 base from V and 14 bases from J, with 22 bases in between. The length of the CDR3 is 14 residues. CDR1 is GTSNPN and CDR2 is SVGIG in the germline V gene (reference sequence). The DNA of the CDR3 is TGTGCCTGGAGTGCTACCTCACCGTTTTCAGAGCGGTATTTT. This encodes CAWSATSPFSERYF.

This clonotype was counted a single time. The CDR3 loop reads CASRYEDGETQYF. CDR3 coding DNA: TGTGCCAGCAGATACGAGGACGGAGAGACCCAGTACTTC. The chain employs TRBV5-4 and TRBJ2-5; D call uncertain. V was trimmed by 5 bases and J by 4 bases, leaving 12 bases between them. This CDR3 is 13 amino acids long. Germline CDR1 is SGHNT and CDR2 is YYREEE (reference sequence).

The chain links TRBV5-4 to TRBJ2-3, with 7 bases fitting TRBD2. CDR1 and CDR2 (germline): SGHNT, YYREEE (reference sequence). The CDR3 loop spans 16 amino acids. V gave up 0 bases and J gave up 2 bases; unmatched junction bases: 6. The CDR3 loop reads CASSLGSSGVTDTQYF. CDR3 sequence (DNA): TGTGCCAGCAGCTTGGGGTCTAGCGGTGTCACAGATACGCAGTATTTT. Full variable domain (outside the CDR3, taken from reference TRBV5-4 and TRBJ2-3): ETGVTQSPTHLIKTRGQQVTLRCSSQSGHNTVSWYQQALGQGPQFIFQYYREEENGRGNFPPRFSGLQFPNYSSELNVNALELDDSALYLCASSLGSSGVTDTQYFGPGTRLTVL.

The chain combines TRBV5-1 with TRBJ2-6; D is unresolved. The CDR3 runs to 13 residues. Germline-derived CDR1 and CDR2 are SGHRS and YFSETQ. The ends were cut back, 4 bases at V and 0 bases at J, with 2 bases in the middle. Here the CDR3 DNA reads TGCGCCAGCAGCACCTCTGGGGCCAACGTCCTGACTTTC. Amino acids: CASSTSGANVLTF.

Here the CDR3 reads CASSLKDHRQYF. The CDR3 DNA reads TGTGCCAGCAGCTTAAAGGACCATCGACAGTACTTC. The rearrangement links TRBV7-6 to TRBJ2-7; D not resolved. Trimming took off 2 bases at V and 10 bases at J, with 12 bases between the two ends. The CDR3 spans 12 residues. Germline CDR1 reads SGHVS; CDR2 reads FNYEAQ.

The gene calls are TRBV7-6 and TRBJ2-1, with D possibly TRBD2 on 6 matching bases. CDR1 SGHVS and CDR2 FNYEAQ come from the germline V gene. Trimming pared 6 bases from V and 0 bases from J, leaving 12 bases between. The CDR3 sequence is 15 residues long. CDR3 residues: CASSPSALSYNEQFF. The CDR3 coding sequence is TGTGCCAGCAGTCCTAGCGCCCTCTCCTACAATGAGCAGTTCTTC.

J is TRBJ2-3 and V is TRBV12-5, with 10 bases that match TRBD1. The V and J ends lost 4 bases and 5 bases, in that order; junction bases with no gene match: 0. The V gene's germline CDR1 is LGHNT and CDR2 FRNRAP. This CDR3 has 13 residues. In nucleotides, the CDR3 is TGTGCTAGTGGTTGGACAGGGGGAGATACGCAGTATTTT. Its translation is CASGWTGGDTQYF. Full variable domain (remainder filled in from reference TRBV12-5 and TRBJ2-3): DARVTQTPRHKVTEMGQEVTMRCQPILGHNTVFWYRQTMMQGLELLAYFRNRAPLDDSGMPKDRFSAEMPDATLATLKIQPSEPRDSAVYFCASGWTGGDTQYFGPGTRLTVL.

The chain has TRBV11-2 and TRBJ2-1; D may match TRBD1 or TRBD2 (5 bases each). The germline CDR1 and CDR2 sequences are SGHAT and FQNNGV. The CDR3 is made up of 15 amino acids. Trimming took off 6 bases at V and 6 bases at J, with 18 bases between the two ends. In DNA form, the CDR3 reads TGTGCCAGCAGATCTCCGGGGCTCACCACCAATGAGCAGTTCTTC. Its protein product is CASRSPGLTTNEQFF.

The rearrangement joins TRBV12-3 or TRBV12-4 to TRBJ1-1; 8 nucleotides align to TRBD1. The CDR3 contains 14 residues. J gave up 5 bases and V 3 bases, and 5 bases lay outside the gene matches. DNA of the CDR3: TGTGCCAGCAGTTTCGTGACAGGGGATACTGAAGCTTTCTTT. Translation gives CASSFVTGDTEAFF.